The 22 T cell receptor beta chains given below trace back to one sample, sequenced in a study of blood T cell repertoires in COVID-19. Assay used: immunoSEQ multiplex PCR; TCRdb lists only in-frame clones, some missing. The sample includes roughly 120,000 clones, 60% to 85% of them seen just once. What was sequenced was peripheral blood. Receptors originate from a man in his 70s with acute or convalescent COVID-19.

The genes are TRBV30 and TRBJ1-1, with D unclear. The CDR3 spans 13 residues. The germline V gene has CDR1 GTSNPN and CDR2 SVGIG (reference sequence). V lost 0 bases and J 1 base, leaving 6 bases between the germline ends. The DNA for the CDR3 is TGTGCCTGGAGTGTAAACAAGAACACTGAAGCTTTCTTT. The encoded protein is CAWSVNKNTEAFF.

The chain has TRBV30 and TRBJ2-3, with D possibly being TRBD1 (5 bases). CDR1 and CDR2 (germline): GTSNPN, SVGIG (reference sequence). V lost 2 bases to trimming and J lost 2 bases, with 8 bases between them. The CDR3 consists of 13 residues. The CDR3 bases are TGTGCCTGGAGTAGGGGATCCACAGATACGCAGTATTTT. Translating gives CAWSRGSTDTQYF. Supplemented by reference TRBV30 and TRBJ2-3, the full variable domain reads SQTIHQWPATLVQPVGSPLSLECTVEGTSNPNLYWYRQAAGRGLQLLFYSVGIGQISSEVPQNLSASRPQDRQFILSSKKLLLSDSGFYLCAWSRGSTDTQYFGPGTRLTVL.

The chain uses TRBV6-5 and TRBJ1-1; tentatively, D is TRBD1 (6 bases). Germline lookup yields CDR1 MNHEY and CDR2 SVGAGI. The CDR3 has 13 amino acids. The V gene lost 6 bases and the J gene lost 1 base, with 9 bases spanning the gap. The CDR3 loop reads CASSGQTNTEAFF. Here the CDR3 DNA reads TGTGCCAGCAGCGGACAGACGAACACTGAAGCTTTCTTT.

The chain joins TRBV2 to TRBJ2-3, with TRBD2 matching over 9 bases. Germline CDR1 SNHLY, CDR2 FYNNEI. The CDR3 extends over 15 amino acids. The V and J ends lost 0 bases and 6 bases, in that order; junction bases with no gene match: 4. DNA of the CDR3: TGTGCCAGCAGTGAAGCAGCGGGAGGAACGGATACGCAGTATTTT. It translates to CASSEAAGGTDTQYF.

This clone came up once. The chain uses TRBV3-1 (or the pseudogene TRBV3-2) and TRBJ2-3; D perhaps matches TRBD1 (5 bases). With 6 bases removed from V and 6 bases from J, the gap between germline ends came to 10 bases. Germline values: CDR1 LGHDT, CDR2 YNNKEL (reference sequence). The CDR3 consists of 12 residues. CDR3 sequence reads: CASRGQVDTQYF. The DNA for the CDR3 is TGTGCCAGCAGGGGGCAGGTGGATACGCAGTATTTT.

This sequence joins TRBV6-5 and TRBJ1-5, with 8 nucleotides matching TRBD1. Germline CDR1 is MNHEY and CDR2 is SVGAGI. Trimming at V came to 2 bases and at J to 5 bases, leaving 2 bases not matched to a gene. This CDR3 region has 14 residues. This CDR3 is CASSYSRGHQPQHF. The CDR3 DNA is TGTGCCAGCAGTTACAGCAGGGGGCATCAGCCCCAGCATTTT.

This chain connects TRBV18 to TRBJ1-2; D not resolved. This CDR3 is 13 amino acids long. The germline CDR1 and CDR2 sequences are KGHSH and LQKENI. Trimming pared 4 bases from V and 2 bases from J, leaving 8 bases between. CDR3 sequence reads: CASSLEINYGYTF. DNA for the CDR3: TGTGCCAGCTCACTAGAGATAAACTATGGCTACACCTTC.

This chain uses TRBV5-4 with TRBJ2-3, with D perhaps TRBD2 (6 bases). The CDR3 consists of 16 residues. Germline V lookup: CDR1 SGHNT, CDR2 YYREEE (reference sequence). The V gene lost 4 bases and the J gene lost 1 base, with 16 bases spanning the gap. The CDR3 protein is CASSPGRDLGTDTQYF. CDR3 nucleotide sequence: TGTGCCAGCAGCCCGGGGCGGGACCTGGGCACAGATACGCAGTATTTT. Full variable domain (remainder filled in from reference TRBV5-4 and TRBJ2-3): ETGVTQSPTHLIKTRGQQVTLRCSSQSGHNTVSWYQQALGQGPQFIFQYYREEENGRGNFPPRFSGLQFPNYSSELNVNALELDDSALYLCASSPGRDLGTDTQYFGPGTRLTVL.

This chain links TRBV7-2 with TRBJ1-3; D call uncertain. The CDR3 is 12 residues long. Germline lookup yields CDR1 SGHTA and CDR2 FQGNSA. Trimming shortened V by 8 bases and J by 1 base, and 6 bases separated the two germline ends. The CDR3: CASRQSGNTIYF. CDR3 sequence (DNA): TGTGCCAGCCGCCAGTCTGGAAACACCATATATTTT.

This clone appeared a single time. The chain is built from TRBV7-2 and TRBJ2-5; 9 nucleotides align to TRBD2. Losses at the gene ends were 4 bases for V and 2 bases for J; bases not matched to a gene: 11. Germline V lookup: CDR1 SGHTA, CDR2 FQGNSA. The CDR3 sequence is 17 residues long. The CDR3 DNA follows: TGTGCCAGCAGCTCCCGAGTAGCGGGAGCGTTACAAGAGACCCAGTACTTC. Protein sequence: CASSSRVAGALQETQYF.

The chain links TRBV27 to TRBJ2-5, with D perhaps TRBD2 (5 bases). The CDR3 contains 14 residues. Germline CDR1 and CDR2: MNHEY and SMNVEV (reference sequence). Between the trimmed V and J ends, which lost 4 bases and 6 bases, there was a span of 15 bases. This CDR3 reads CASSWEPFGQTQYF. CDR3 nucleotide sequence: TGTGCCAGCAGTTGGGAGCCTTTTGGGCAGACCCAGTACTTC.

This chain links TRBV19 with TRBJ1-5; no reliable D call. V dropped 5 bases and J dropped 5 bases, with 19 bases sitting between them. Looked up from germline, CDR1 is LNHDA and CDR2 is SQIVND (reference sequence). CDR3 length: 16 amino acids. The DNA for the CDR3 is TGTGCCAGTAGTTGGAGGAGTAGGACCGGCCATCAGCCCCAGCATTTT. Translated: CASSWRSRTGHQPQHF.

The chain links TRBV30 to TRBJ1-4, with 7 nucleotides matching TRBD1. CDR3 size: 14 residues. Germline values: CDR1 GTSNPN, CDR2 SVGIG (reference sequence). The J segment lost 8 bases and the V segment lost 3 bases, leaving 9 bases of the junction unmatched. CDR3 bases: TGTGCCTGGAGCGTGACAGGGATTGGAGAAAAACTGTTTTTT. Its translation: CAWSVTGIGEKLFF.

The rearrangement joins TRBV4-3 to TRBJ2-7; 12 positions agree with TRBD2. This CDR3 is built from 18 residues. The junction had 10 bases not matched to a gene; V was cut back by 4 bases and J by 0 bases. CDR1 and CDR2 from the germline V gene are LGHNA and YSLEER. The CDR3 region is CASSLSLAGGQSSYEQYF. CDR3 nucleotides: TGCGCCAGCAGCCTTTCACTAGCGGGGGGTCAGAGCTCCTACGAGCAGTACTTC.

This clone was observed a single time. Here the CDR3 reads CASSLAGGRADTQYF. The CDR3 DNA sequence: TGTGCCAGCAGCTTAGCGGGGGGGCGTGCAGATACGCAGTATTTT. The V and J genes are TRBV7-2 and TRBJ2-3, with D possibly matching TRBD2 (7 bases). Germline lookup yields CDR1 SGHTA and CDR2 FQGNSA. CDR3 length: 15 amino acids. V dropped 0 bases and J dropped 4 bases, with 11 bases sitting between them.

This clone was seen a single time. V usage is TRBV7-2 and J usage is TRBJ1-5, with unresolved D. The CDR3 loop spans 16 amino acids. Between the trimmed V and J ends, which lost 2 bases and 9 bases, there was a span of 20 bases. Germline V gene lookup returns CDR1 SGHTA and CDR2 FQGNSA. The CDR3 here is CASSLQRTEIAVPQHF. As DNA, the CDR3 is TGTGCCAGCAGCTTACAGAGAACGGAGATTGCGGTGCCCCAGCATTTT.

The rearrangement uses TRBV18 and TRBJ1-1; perhaps TRBD1 as D (6 bases). Trimming left V 5 bases short and J 3 bases short, with 16 bases between. The CDR3 sequence is 15 residues long. Germline assignment: CDR1 KGHSH and CDR2 LQKENI. CDR3 DNA: TGTGCCAGCTCATATACATACAGGGACGACACTGAAGCTTTCTTT. This encodes CASSYTYRDDTEAFF.

The chain recombines TRBV6-4 with TRBJ2-2, with TRBD2 matching 7 bases. CDR3 size: 18 residues. The V gene's germline CDR1 is MRHNA and CDR2 SNTAGT. After removal of 0 bases from V and 8 bases from J, the junction contained 15 bases not matched to a gene. The CDR3 region has the DNA TGTGCCAGCAGTGACTCGAGGTTAGCGGGCTCCCCCATTGGGGAGCTGTTTTTT. Residues: CASSDSRLAGSPIGELFF.

This rearrangement joins TRBV19 to TRBJ2-1; 7 bases map to TRBD2. The CDR3 sequence is 13 residues long. Germline V gene lookup returns CDR1 LNHDA and CDR2 SQIVND (reference sequence). Trimming took 5 bases from V and 4 from J; bases not matched to a gene: 2. CDR3 sequence: CASSWGGYNEQFF. In DNA, the CDR3 is TGTGCCAGTAGTTGGGGGGGGTACAATGAGCAGTTCTTC.

This chain connects TRBV18 to TRBJ2-7; TRBD2 agrees at 7 bases. Trimming removed 5 bases from V and 6 bases from J; junction bases left unmatched: 10. This CDR3 comprises 14 residues. Germline CDR1 is KGHSH and CDR2 is LQKENI. The CDR3 region has the DNA TGTGCCAGCTCAGGGGGGACTACACCTACCGAGCAGTACTTC. Translated, it gives CASSGGTTPTEQYF.

The chain links TRBV30 to TRBJ1-3; D is undetermined. V was cut by 0 bases and J by 0 bases, with 15 bases left in between. The germline gives CDR1 GTSNPN, CDR2 SVGIG (reference sequence). This CDR3 region has 17 residues. CDR3 sequence (DNA): TGTGCCTGGAGTGTTCCCCTATCCTGGAGCTCTGGAAACACCATATATTTT. Encoded protein: CAWSVPLSWSSGNTIYF. The full variable domain, rest sourced from reference TRBV30 and TRBJ1-3, is SQTIHQWPATLVQPVGSPLSLECTVEGTSNPNLYWYRQAAGRGLQLLFYSVGIGQISSEVPQNLSASRPQDRQFILSSKKLLLSDSGFYLCAWSVPLSWSSGNTIYFGEGSWLTVV.

This sequence joins TRBV5-1 and TRBJ1-4; TRBD1 agrees at 7 bases. V was pared by 0 bases and J by 5 bases, with 4 bases of the junction left unmatched. This CDR3 is built from 15 residues. In germline, CDR1 is SGHRS, CDR2 YFSETQ. CDR3 sequence: CASSLDRGNNEKLFF. Written as DNA, the CDR3 is TGCGCCAGCAGCTTGGACAGGGGAAACAATGAAAAACTGTTTTTT.